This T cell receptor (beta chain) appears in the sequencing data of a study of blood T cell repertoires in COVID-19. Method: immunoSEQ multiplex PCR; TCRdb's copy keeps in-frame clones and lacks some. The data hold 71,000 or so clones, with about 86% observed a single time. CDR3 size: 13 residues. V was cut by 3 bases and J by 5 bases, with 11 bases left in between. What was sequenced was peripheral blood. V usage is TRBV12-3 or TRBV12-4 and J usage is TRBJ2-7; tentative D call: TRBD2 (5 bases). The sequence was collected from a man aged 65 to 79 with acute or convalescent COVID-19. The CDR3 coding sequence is TGTGCCAGCAGTTTTCCGGGGAGAGACGAGCAGTACTTC. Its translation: CASSFPGRDEQYF.